This T cell receptor beta chain came from a study of control samples from healthy donors and cancer patients. Germline V CDR1 and CDR2: SGHTA, FQGTGA. The CDR3 has 14 residues. The V segment lost 4 bases and the J segment 6 bases; nucleotides outside the gene matches: 5. Here immunoSEQ multiplex PCR was the method, and the copy in TCRdb shows in-frame clones only, minus some. This sample has around 58,000 clones; 90% to 97% occur once, and the top ten carry around 0.99%. Specimen: blood. This receptor was obtained from a woman under 30 in good health. The gene calls are TRBV7-3 and TRBJ2-1; 8 bases align to TRBD2. CDR3 coding DNA: TGTGCCAGCAGCTATGGGACTAGTTTCAATGAGCAGTTCTTC. Residues: CASSYGTSFNEQFF.